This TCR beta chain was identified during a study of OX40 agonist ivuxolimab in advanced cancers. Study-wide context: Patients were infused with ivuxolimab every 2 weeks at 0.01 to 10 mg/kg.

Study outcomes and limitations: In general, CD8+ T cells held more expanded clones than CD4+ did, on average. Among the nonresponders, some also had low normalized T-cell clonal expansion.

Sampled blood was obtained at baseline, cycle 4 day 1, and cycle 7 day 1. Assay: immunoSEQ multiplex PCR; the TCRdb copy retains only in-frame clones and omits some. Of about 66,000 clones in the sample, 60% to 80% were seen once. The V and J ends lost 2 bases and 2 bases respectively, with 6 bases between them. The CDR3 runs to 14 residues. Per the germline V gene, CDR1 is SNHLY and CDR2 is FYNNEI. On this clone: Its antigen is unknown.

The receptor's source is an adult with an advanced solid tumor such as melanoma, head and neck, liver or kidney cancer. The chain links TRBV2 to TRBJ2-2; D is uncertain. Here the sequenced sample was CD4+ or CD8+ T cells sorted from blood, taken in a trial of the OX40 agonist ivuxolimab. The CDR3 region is CASSELVNTGELFF. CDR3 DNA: TGTGCCAGCAGTGAATTAGTCAACACCGGGGAGCTGTTTTTT.